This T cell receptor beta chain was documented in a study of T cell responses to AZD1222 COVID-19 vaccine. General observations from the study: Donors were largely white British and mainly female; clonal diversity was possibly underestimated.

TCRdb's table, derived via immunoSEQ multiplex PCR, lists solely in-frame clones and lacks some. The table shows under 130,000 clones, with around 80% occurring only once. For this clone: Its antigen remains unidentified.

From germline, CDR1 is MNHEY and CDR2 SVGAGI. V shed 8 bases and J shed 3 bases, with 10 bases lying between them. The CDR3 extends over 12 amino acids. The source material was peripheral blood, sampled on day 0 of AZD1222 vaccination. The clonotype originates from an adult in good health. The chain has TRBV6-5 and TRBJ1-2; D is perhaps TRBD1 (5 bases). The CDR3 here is CASAQGDYGYTF. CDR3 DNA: TGTGCCAGCGCCCAGGGCGACTATGGCTACACCTTC.